What follows are 8 T cell receptor beta chains derived from one specimen sequenced in a study of OX40 agonist ivuxolimab in advanced cancers. Assay used: immunoSEQ multiplex PCR; TCRdb lists only in-frame clones, some missing. Found here are approximately 130,000 clones, 90% of them singletons; the top ten hold 0.95% to 1.4%. This material consisted of CD4+ or CD8+ T cells sorted from blood, taken in a trial of the OX40 agonist ivuxolimab. All receptors derive from an adult with an advanced solid tumor such as melanoma, head and neck, liver or kidney cancer.

The rearrangement uses TRBV9 and TRBJ1-2; D call uncertain. This CDR3 spans 13 amino acids. V shed 1 base and J shed 6 bases, with 10 bases lying between them. Germline V lookup: CDR1 SGDLS, CDR2 YYNGEE. The CDR3 region has the DNA TGTGCCAGCAGCGTACGGGTAGGACATGGCTACACCTTC. Translation gives CASSVRVGHGYTF.

V is TRBV4-1 and J is TRBJ1-2; maybe TRBD1 (6 bases). V gave up 0 bases and J gave up 4 bases, with 18 bases separating them. CDR3 size: 17 residues. Germline CDR1 is MGHRA and CDR2 is YSYEKL. CDR3 amino acids: CASSQDLGRGDSYGYTF. The CDR3 region has the DNA TGCGCCAGCAGCCAAGATCTTGGCAGGGGAGATAGCTATGGCTACACCTTC.

The chain couples TRBV28 to TRBJ1-1; D unresolved. Trimming removed 3 bases at V and 8 bases at J, with 13 bases between. CDR1 is MDHEN and CDR2 is SYDVKM in the germline V gene. The CDR3 is 13 residues long. The DNA for the CDR3 is TGTGCCAGCAGTTTTGTTACGTTGGGGGAAGCTTTCTTT. Translating gives CASSFVTLGEAFF.

The genes are TRBV19 and TRBJ1-5; D call uncertain. The V gene's germline CDR1 is LNHDA and CDR2 SQIVND (reference sequence). CDR3 length equals 14 residues. Trimming removed 1 base at V and 3 bases at J, with 7 bases between. This CDR3 reads CASSIGQFNQPQHF. The CDR3 coding sequence is TGTGCCAGTAGTATAGGTCAGTTCAATCAGCCCCAGCATTTT.

CDR3 DNA sequence: TGTGCCAGCAGTCTCTACCCTGGGGGGGGAAACACCATATATTTT. Its protein is CASSLYPGGGNTIYF. V is TRBV2 and J is TRBJ1-3, with D possibly matching TRBD1 (5 bases). Trimming shortened V by 5 bases and J by 4 bases, and 15 bases separated the two germline ends. The CDR3 is 15 amino acids. Germline CDR1 reads SNHLY; CDR2 reads FYNNEI.

A single count supports this clone. This rearrangement joins TRBV20-1 to TRBJ2-5, with D perhaps TRBD1 (6 bases). CDR1 is DFQATT and CDR2 is SNEGSKA in the germline V gene (reference sequence). The CDR3 is made up of 11 amino acids. With 6 bases removed from V and 3 bases from J, the gap between germline ends came to 8 bases. In nucleotides, the CDR3 is TGCAGTGCGGGGGCTGAAGAGACCCAGTACTTC. Translation gives CSAGAEETQYF.

CDR3 amino acids: CASSDSGGAPTDTQYF. Here the CDR3 DNA reads TGTGCCAGCAGTGACTCAGGGGGGGCCCCCACAGATACGCAGTATTTT. The chain couples TRBV6-4 to TRBJ2-3; possible D gene TRBD2, 7 bases. This CDR3 has 16 residues. Trimming shortened V by 0 bases and J by 2 bases, and 12 bases separated the two germline ends. Looked up from germline, CDR1 is MRHNA and CDR2 is SNTAGT.

The V and J genes are TRBV6-1 and TRBJ2-7; D call uncertain. Germline CDR1 and CDR2: MNHNS and SASEGT. The CDR3 has 16 residues. V was clipped by 0 bases and J by 3 bases, with 15 bases between them. The chain's CDR3 is CASSEASTWRGYEQYF. In DNA, the CDR3 is TGTGCCAGCAGTGAAGCATCGACATGGAGAGGCTACGAGCAGTACTTC.